The 2 T cell receptor beta chains given below trace back to one sample, sequenced in a study of cytomegalovirus exposure and HLA in healthy donors. In the PCR, 60 Vbeta and 13 Jbeta primers were used. The method was immunoSEQ multiplex PCR; TCRdb's version includes in-frame clones alone and lacks a portion of them. The data hold 100,000 to 150,000 clones, with about 81% observed a single time. Sequenced: PBMCs. Receptors originate from a woman aged 35 to 49 in good health and CMV-seropositive.

The table lists this clone with a count of one. The chain links TRBV28 to TRBJ2-3; 7 bases map to TRBD2. J was trimmed by 6 bases and V by 7 bases; bases with no gene match: 7. This CDR3 comprises 13 residues. Germline CDR1 reads MDHEN; CDR2 reads SYDVKM. The CDR3 DNA follows: TGTGCCAGCACTGGGGGGGGAAGCGATACGCAGTATTTT. Protein: CASTGGGSDTQYF.

The rearrangement links TRBV11-1 to TRBJ2-7, with 7 bases identical to TRBD2. CDR1 is SGHAT, CDR2 FQDESV, per germline (reference sequence). This CDR3 is 13 amino acids long. V trimming: 3 bases; J trimming: 4 bases; junction bases outside the gene matches: 3. The DNA of the CDR3 is TGTGCCAGCAGCTTCCCTAGCGGATACGAGCAGTACTTC. Translating it yields CASSFPSGYEQYF. The variable domain in full, with the rest retrieved from reference TRBV11-1 and TRBJ2-7, is EAEVAQSPRYKITEKSQAVAFWCDPISGHATLYWYRQILGQGPELLVQFQDESVVDDSQLPKDRFSAERLKGVDSTLKIQPAELGDSAMYLCASSFPSGYEQYFGPGTRLTVT.